This T cell receptor beta chain derives from a study of response to subunit inactivated influenza vaccine. Points from the study as a whole: Few additional T cells are recruited per seasonal influenza vaccination, authors suggested.

CDR1 and CDR2 from the germline V gene are SSHAT and FNYEAQ (reference sequence). The CDR3 spans 13 residues. TCRdb itself ran the RT-PCR reads through MiXCR, one entry per CDR3 protein. This table has fewer than 700,000 distinct CDR3 sequences, roughly 13% appearing once. Remarks on this clonotype: What it binds is not known. The junction does not match germline at one end; this may be a read error.

The chain uses TRBV7-7 and TRBJ2-1, with TRBD2 as a possible D gene (6 bases). The material was PBMCs from blood, obtained roughly 48 days after vaccination. The clonotype comes from a man between 50 and 59 years old who received an inactivated influenza vaccine. The CDR3 spells CASSLRRAHEQFF. In nucleotides, the CDR3 is TGTGCTAGCAGCTTGAGGAGGGCCCATGAGCAGTTCTTC.